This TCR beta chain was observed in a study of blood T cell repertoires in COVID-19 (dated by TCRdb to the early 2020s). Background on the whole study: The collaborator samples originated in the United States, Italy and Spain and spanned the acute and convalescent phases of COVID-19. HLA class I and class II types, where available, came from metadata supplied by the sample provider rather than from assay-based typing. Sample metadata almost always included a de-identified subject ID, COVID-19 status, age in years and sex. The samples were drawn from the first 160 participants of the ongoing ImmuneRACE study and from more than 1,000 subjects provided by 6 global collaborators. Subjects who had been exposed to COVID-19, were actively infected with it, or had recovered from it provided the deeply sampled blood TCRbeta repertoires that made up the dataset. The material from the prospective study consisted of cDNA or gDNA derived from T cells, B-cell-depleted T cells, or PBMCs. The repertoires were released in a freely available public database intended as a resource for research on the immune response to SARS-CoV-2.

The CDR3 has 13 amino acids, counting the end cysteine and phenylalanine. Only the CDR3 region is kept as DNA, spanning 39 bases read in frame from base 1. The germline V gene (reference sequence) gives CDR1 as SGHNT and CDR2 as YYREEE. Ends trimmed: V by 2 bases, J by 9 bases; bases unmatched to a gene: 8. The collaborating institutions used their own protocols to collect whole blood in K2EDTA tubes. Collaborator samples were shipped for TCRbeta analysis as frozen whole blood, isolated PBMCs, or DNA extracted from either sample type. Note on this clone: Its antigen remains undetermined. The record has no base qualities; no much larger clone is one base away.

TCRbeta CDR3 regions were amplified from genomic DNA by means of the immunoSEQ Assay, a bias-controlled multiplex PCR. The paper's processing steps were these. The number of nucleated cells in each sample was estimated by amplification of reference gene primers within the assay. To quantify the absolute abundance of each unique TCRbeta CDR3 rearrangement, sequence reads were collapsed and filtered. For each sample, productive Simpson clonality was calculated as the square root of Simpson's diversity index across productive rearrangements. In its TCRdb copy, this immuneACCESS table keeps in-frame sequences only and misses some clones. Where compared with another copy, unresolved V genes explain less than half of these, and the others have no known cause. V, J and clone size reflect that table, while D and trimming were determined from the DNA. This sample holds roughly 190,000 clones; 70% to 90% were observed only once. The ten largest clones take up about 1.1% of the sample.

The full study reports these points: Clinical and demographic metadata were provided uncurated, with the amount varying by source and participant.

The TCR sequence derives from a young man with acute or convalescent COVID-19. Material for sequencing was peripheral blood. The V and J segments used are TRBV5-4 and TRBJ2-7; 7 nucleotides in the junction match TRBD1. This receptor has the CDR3 CASSLRDSPVQYF. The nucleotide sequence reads TGTGCCAGCAGCTTACGGGACAGCCCAGTGCAGTACTTC.